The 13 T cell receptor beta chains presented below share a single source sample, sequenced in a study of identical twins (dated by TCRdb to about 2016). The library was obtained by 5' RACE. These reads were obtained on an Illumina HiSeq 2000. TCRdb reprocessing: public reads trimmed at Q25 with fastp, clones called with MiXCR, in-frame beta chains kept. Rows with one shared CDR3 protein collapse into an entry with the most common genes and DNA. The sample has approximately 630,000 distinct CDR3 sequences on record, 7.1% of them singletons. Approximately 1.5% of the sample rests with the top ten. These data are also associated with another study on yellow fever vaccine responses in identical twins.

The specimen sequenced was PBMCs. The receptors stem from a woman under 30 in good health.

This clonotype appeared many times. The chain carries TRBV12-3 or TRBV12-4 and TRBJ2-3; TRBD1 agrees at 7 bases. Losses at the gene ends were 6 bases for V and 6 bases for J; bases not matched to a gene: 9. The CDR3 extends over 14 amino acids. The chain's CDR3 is CASSARQGGDTQYF. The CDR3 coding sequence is TGTGCCAGCAGCGCCAGACAGGGCGGGGATACGCAGTATTTT.

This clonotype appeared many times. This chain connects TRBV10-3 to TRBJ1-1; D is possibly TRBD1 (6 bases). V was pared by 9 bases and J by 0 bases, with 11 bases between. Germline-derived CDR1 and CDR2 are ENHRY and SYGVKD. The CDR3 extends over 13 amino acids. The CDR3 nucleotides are TGTGCCATTGGGGACACGATGAACACTGAAGCTTTCTTT. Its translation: CAIGDTMNTEAFF.

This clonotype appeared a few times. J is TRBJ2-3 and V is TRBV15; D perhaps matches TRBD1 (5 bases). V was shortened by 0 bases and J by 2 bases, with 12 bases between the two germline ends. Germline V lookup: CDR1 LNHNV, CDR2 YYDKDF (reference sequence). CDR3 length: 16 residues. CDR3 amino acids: CATSRDGIRDTDTQYF. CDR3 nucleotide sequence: TGTGCCACCAGCAGAGATGGGATCAGGGACACAGATACGCAGTATTTT.

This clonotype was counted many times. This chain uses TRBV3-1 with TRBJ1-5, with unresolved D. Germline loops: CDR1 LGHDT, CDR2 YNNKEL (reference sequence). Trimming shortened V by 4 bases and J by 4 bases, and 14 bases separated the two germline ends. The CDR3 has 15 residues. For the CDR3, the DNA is TGTGCCAGCAGCCTTAATGGGCAGCAGAATCAGCCCCAGCATTTT. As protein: CASSLNGQQNQPQHF.

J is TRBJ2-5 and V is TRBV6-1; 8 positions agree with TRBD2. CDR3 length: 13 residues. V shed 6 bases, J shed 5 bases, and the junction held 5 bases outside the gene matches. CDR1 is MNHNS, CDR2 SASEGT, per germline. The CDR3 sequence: CASRRGAGETQYF. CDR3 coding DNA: TGTGCCAGCAGGCGGGGGGCTGGGGAGACCCAGTACTTC.

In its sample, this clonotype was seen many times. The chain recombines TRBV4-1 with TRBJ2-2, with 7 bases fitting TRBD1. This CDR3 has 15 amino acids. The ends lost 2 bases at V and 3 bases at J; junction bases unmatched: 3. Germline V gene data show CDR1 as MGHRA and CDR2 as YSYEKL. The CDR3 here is CASSQPDRDTGELFF. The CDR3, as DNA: TGCGCCAGCAGCCAACCTGACAGGGACACCGGGGAGCTGTTTTTT.

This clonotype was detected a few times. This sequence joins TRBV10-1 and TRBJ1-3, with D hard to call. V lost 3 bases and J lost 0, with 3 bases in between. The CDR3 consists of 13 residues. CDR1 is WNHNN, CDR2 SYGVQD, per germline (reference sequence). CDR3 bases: TGCGCCAGCAGTGAACGCTCTGGAAACACCATATATTTT. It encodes CASSERSGNTIYF.

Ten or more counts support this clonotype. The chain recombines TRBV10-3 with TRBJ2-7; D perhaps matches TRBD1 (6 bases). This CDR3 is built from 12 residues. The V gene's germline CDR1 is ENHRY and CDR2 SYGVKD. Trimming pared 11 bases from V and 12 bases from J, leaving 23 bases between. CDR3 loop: CASREGGSQGYF. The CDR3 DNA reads TGTGCCTCCCGGGAAGGGGGATCACAGGGGTACTTC.

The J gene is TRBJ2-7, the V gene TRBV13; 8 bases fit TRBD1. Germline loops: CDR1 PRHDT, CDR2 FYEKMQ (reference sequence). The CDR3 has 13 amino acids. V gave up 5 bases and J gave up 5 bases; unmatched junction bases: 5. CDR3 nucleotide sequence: TGTGCCAGCAGCAGAGGACAGGGCCACGAGCAGTACTTC. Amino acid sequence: CASSRGQGHEQYF.

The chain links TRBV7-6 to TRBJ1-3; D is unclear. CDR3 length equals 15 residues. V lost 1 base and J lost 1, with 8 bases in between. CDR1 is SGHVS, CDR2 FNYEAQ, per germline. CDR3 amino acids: CASSLVEGSGNTIYF. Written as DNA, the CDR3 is TGTGCCAGCAGCTTAGTGGAGGGATCTGGAAACACCATATATTTT.

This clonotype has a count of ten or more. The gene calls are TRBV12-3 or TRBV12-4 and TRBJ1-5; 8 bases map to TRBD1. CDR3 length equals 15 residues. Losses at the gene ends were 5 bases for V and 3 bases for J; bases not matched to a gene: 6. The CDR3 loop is CASSPRTGNNQPQHF. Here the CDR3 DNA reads TGTGCCAGCAGTCCGCGGACAGGGAACAATCAGCCCCAGCATTTT.

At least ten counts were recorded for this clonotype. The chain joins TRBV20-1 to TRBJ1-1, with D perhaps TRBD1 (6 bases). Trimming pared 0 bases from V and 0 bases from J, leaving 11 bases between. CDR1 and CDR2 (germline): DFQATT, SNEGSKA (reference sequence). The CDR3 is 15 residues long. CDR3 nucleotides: TGCAGTGCTAGAGATAAGGGACATATGAACACTGAAGCTTTCTTT. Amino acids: CSARDKGHMNTEAFF.

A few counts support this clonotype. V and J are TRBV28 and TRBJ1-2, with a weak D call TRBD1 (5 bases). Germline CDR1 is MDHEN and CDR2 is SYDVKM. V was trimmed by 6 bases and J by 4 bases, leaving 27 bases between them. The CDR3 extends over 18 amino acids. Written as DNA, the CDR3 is TGTGCCAGCAGATATTACAATCCCAGGGAGGCGCGCGGCTATGGCTACACCTTC. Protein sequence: CASRYYNPREARGYGYTF.